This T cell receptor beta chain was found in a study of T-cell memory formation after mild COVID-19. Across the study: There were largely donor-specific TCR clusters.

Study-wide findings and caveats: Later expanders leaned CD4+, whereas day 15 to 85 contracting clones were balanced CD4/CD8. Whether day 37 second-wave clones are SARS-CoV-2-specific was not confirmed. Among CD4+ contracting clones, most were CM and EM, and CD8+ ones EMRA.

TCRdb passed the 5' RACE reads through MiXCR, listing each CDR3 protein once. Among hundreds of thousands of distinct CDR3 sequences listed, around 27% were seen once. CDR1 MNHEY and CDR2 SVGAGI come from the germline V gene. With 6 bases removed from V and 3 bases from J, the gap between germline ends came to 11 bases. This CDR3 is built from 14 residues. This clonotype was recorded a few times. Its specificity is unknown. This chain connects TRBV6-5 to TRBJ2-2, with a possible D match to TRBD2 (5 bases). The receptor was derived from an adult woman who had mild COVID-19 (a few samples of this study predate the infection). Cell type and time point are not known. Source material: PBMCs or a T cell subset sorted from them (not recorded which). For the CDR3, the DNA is TGTGCCAGCAGCGGGCAGGAGGACACCGGGGAGCTGTTTTTT. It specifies CASSGQEDTGELFF.